A single sample gave rise to the 27 T cell receptor beta chains below, sequenced in a study of blood T cell repertoires in COVID-19. The protocol was immunoSEQ multiplex PCR, while the TCRdb copy is restricted to in-frame clones and leaves out a portion. The sample shows about 100,000 clones, around 90% of them seen only once. The sequenced sample consisted of peripheral blood. All receptors come from a human donor in a cohort sampled during active COVID-19.

The CDR3 spells CASSWTSGGTGELFF. The DNA for the CDR3 is TGCGCCAGCAGTTGGACTAGCGGGGGAACCGGGGAGCTGTTTTTT. The rearrangement links TRBV10-1 to TRBJ2-2, with 13 bases lining up with TRBD2. The germline CDR1 and CDR2 sequences are WNHNN and SYGVQD (reference sequence). The J segment lost 5 bases and the V segment lost 5 bases, leaving 2 bases of the junction unmatched. This CDR3 contains 15 residues.

This clone was counted a single time. Mismatch with germline at one junction end may stem from a read error. The sample contains more than one DNA sequence encoding this CDR3. The V and J genes are TRBV19 and TRBJ2-2; D possibly corresponds to TRBD2 (5 bases). From germline, CDR1 is LNHDA and CDR2 SQIVND (reference sequence). This CDR3 comprises 14 residues. The CDR3 nucleotides are TGTGCCTGTAGTCGAGGGAGACCCACCGGGGAGCTGTTTTTT. Its protein product is CACSRGRPTGELFF. The whole variable domain, remainder taken from reference TRBV19 and TRBJ2-2, is DGGITQSPKYLFRKEGQNVTLSCEQNLNHDAMYWYRQDPGQGLRLIYYSQIVNDFQKGDIAEGYSVSREKKESFPLTVTSAQKNPTAFYLCACSRGRPTGELFFGEGSRLTVL.

J is TRBJ1-3 and V is TRBV2, with a weak D call TRBD1 (6 bases). The CDR3 runs 16 residues. Germline V lookup: CDR1 SNHLY, CDR2 FYNNEI. The V and J ends lost 1 base and 2 bases respectively, with 12 bases between them. The CDR3 protein is CASSEGATGTGNTIYF. The DNA for the CDR3 is TGTGCCAGCAGTGAAGGGGCTACAGGGACTGGAAACACCATATATTTT. Full variable domain (missing parts from reference TRBV2 and TRBJ1-3): EPEVTQTPSHQVTQMGQEVILRCVPISNHLYFYWYRQILGQKVEFLVSFYNNEISEKSEIFDDQFSVERPDGSNFTLKIRSTKLEDSAMYFCASSEGATGTGNTIYFGEGSWLTVV.

The chain couples TRBV6-2 or TRBV6-3 to TRBJ2-1; 7 positions match TRBD2. The junction had 9 bases not matched to a gene; V was cut back by 0 bases and J by 7 bases. The V gene's germline CDR1 is MNHEY and CDR2 SVGEGT. This CDR3 comprises 16 residues. CDR3 sequence: CASSYSPSGFPNEQFF. In DNA, the CDR3 is TGTGCCAGCAGTTACTCTCCTAGCGGTTTCCCTAATGAGCAGTTCTTC.

The chain links TRBV5-4 to TRBJ2-3; 7 positions agree with TRBD1. There are 17 residues in the CDR3. Germline V CDR1 and CDR2: SGHNT, YYREEE (reference sequence). The J segment lost 3 bases and the V segment lost 0 bases, leaving 10 bases of the junction unmatched. The CDR3 is CASSLEMSRGKTDTQYF. In DNA form, the CDR3 reads TGTGCCAGCAGCTTGGAGATGAGCAGGGGGAAGACAGATACGCAGTATTTT.

The CDR3 region is CASSEGLAGDHEQFF. The CDR3 nucleotides read TGCGCCAGCAGTGAAGGACTAGCGGGAGATCATGAGCAGTTCTTC. The chain recombines TRBV10-2 with TRBJ2-1; 13 bases line up with TRBD2. This CDR3 has 15 amino acids. The germline CDR1 and CDR2 sequences are WSHSY and SAAADI. Trimming took 3 bases from V and 8 from J; bases not matched to a gene: 4.

This clone has only a few counts. The gene calls are TRBV11-2 and TRBJ2-7; 7 nucleotides agree with TRBD2. The CDR3 has 15 amino acids. Germline V gives CDR1 SGHAT, CDR2 FQNNGV. Germline trimming cut 5 bases from V and 5 bases from J; bases unmatched to any gene: 12. CDR3 nucleotides: TGTGCCAGCAGCCTAGTCGGCGGGAGAGTCAACGAGCAGTACTTC. Translated: CASSLVGGRVNEQYF. Full variable domain (outside the CDR3, taken from reference TRBV11-2 and TRBJ2-7): EAGVAQSPRYKIIEKRQSVAFWCNPISGHATLYWYQQILGQGPKLLIQFQNNGVVDDSQLPKDRFSAERLKGVDSTLKIQPAKLEDSAVYLCASSLVGGRVNEQYFGPGTRLTVT.

In this sample, this clone turned up a few times. The gene calls are TRBV28 and TRBJ1-2; D is unclear. CDR3 length equals 12 residues. Trimming stripped 10 bases from V and 0 bases from J, with 9 bases between. Germline CDR1 and CDR2: MDHEN and SYDVKM. CDR3 sequence reads: CATFGANYGYTF. The CDR3 nucleotides read TGTGCCACGTTCGGGGCTAACTATGGCTACACCTTC.

The CDR3 region is CASSLGQLAYNEQFF. CDR3 coding DNA: TGTGCCAGCAGCTTGGGACAGCTTGCCTACAATGAGCAGTTCTTC. The chain recombines TRBV5-6 with TRBJ2-1; a possible D gene is TRBD1 (5 bases). The CDR3 covers 15 residues. Trimming took off 0 bases at V and 2 bases at J, with 9 bases between the two ends. From germline, CDR1 is SGHDT and CDR2 YYEEEE.

In DNA form, the CDR3 reads TGTGCCAGCAGCCTATCGGGACTAGCGGGCTCTAACACCGGGGAGCTGTTTTTT. Translation gives CASSLSGLAGSNTGELFF. The gene calls are TRBV3-1 (or the pseudogene TRBV3-2) and TRBJ2-2, with 12 bases fitting TRBD2. Trimming took 4 bases from V and 2 from J; bases not matched to a gene: 8. The CDR3 runs 18 residues. Germline V lookup: CDR1 LGHDT, CDR2 YNNKEL (reference sequence).

The rearrangement joins TRBV9 to TRBJ1-2; 7 bases are shared with TRBD1. Germline values: CDR1 SGDLS, CDR2 YYNGEE. The V gene end was trimmed by 4 bases and the J gene end by 0 bases; junction bases not matched to a gene: 6. The CDR3 is made up of 15 amino acids. The CDR3 nucleotides are TGTGCCAGCAGCCGGGGACAGACCACTAACTATGGCTACACCTTC. This gives the protein CASSRGQTTNYGYTF.

The chain recombines TRBV7-2 with TRBJ2-3; no firm D call. Germline V CDR1 and CDR2: SGHTA, FQGNSA. The CDR3 length is 15 residues. V lost 6 bases and J 0 bases, leaving 13 bases between the germline ends. The CDR3 sequence: CASRKSAVSTDTQYF. For the CDR3, the DNA is TGTGCCAGCAGAAAGAGCGCAGTTAGCACAGATACGCAGTATTTT. The complete variable domain, with remaining parts taken from reference TRBV7-2 and TRBJ2-3, reads GAGVSQSPSNKVTEKGKDVELRCDPISGHTALYWYRQSLGQGLEFLIYFQGNSAPDKSGLPSDRFSAERTGGSVSTLTIQRTQQEDSAVYLCASRKSAVSTDTQYFGPGTRLTVL.

This clone was recorded only once. The chain is built from TRBV10-3 and TRBJ2-1, with 14 positions matching TRBD2. The CDR3 runs to 13 residues. Germline CDR1 reads ENHRY; CDR2 reads SYGVKD. V was clipped by 10 bases and J by 6 bases; unmatched bases: 2. CDR3 nucleotides: TGTGCCAGCGGACTAGCGGGAGGCAATGAGCAGTTCTTC. Translation: CASGLAGGNEQFF.

The chain combines TRBV25-1 with TRBJ2-1, with a tentative D call TRBD1 (7 bases). Germline V gives CDR1 MGHDK, CDR2 SYGVNS. With 8 bases removed from V and 4 bases from J, the gap between germline ends came to 12 bases. CDR3 length: 13 residues. This CDR3 is CASGGTVYNEQFF. As DNA, the CDR3 is TGTGCCAGCGGAGGGACAGTTTACAATGAGCAGTTCTTC.

This chain links TRBV7-2 with TRBJ1-4, with 9 positions matching TRBD1. CDR1 and CDR2 from the germline V gene are SGHTA and FQGNSA. The junction had 2 bases not matched to a gene; V was cut back by 1 base and J by 5 bases. This CDR3 is built from 15 residues. The CDR3 sequence: CASSLGTGVNEKLFF. DNA of the CDR3: TGTGCCAGCAGCTTAGGGACAGGGGTAAATGAAAAACTGTTTTTT.

The gene calls are TRBV19 and TRBJ2-5; 11 bases are shared with TRBD1. The CDR3 spans 13 residues. The V gene end was trimmed by 8 bases and the J gene end by 2 bases; junction bases not matched to a gene: 1. Germline lookup yields CDR1 LNHDA and CDR2 SQIVND (reference sequence). The CDR3 sequence: CASGTGGQETQYF. The CDR3 nucleotides read TGTGCCAGTGGGACAGGGGGGCAAGAGACCCAGTACTTC.

In this sample, this clone turned up once. This chain joins TRBV6-2 or TRBV6-3 and TRBJ1-1; D not resolved. This CDR3 contains 12 residues. V dropped 0 bases and J dropped 8 bases, with 7 bases sitting between them. Germline V gene data show CDR1 as MNHEY and CDR2 as SVGEGT. As DNA, the CDR3 is TGTGCCAGCAGTTACTCCGAGATAGAAGCTTTCTTT. Translation: CASSYSEIEAFF.

The chain employs TRBV5-4 and TRBJ2-3; D is possibly TRBD2 (7 bases). CDR3 length equals 16 residues. Germline V gene data show CDR1 as SGHNT and CDR2 as YYREEE (reference sequence). Trimming took 3 bases from V and 3 from J, leaving 17 bases between them. CDR3 sequence reads: CASSWGGGPLTDTQYF. The DNA of the CDR3 is TGTGCCAGCAGCTGGGGCGGGGGCCCCCTAACAGATACGCAGTATTTT.

This chain links TRBV7-5 with TRBJ2-7; the D call TRBD1 from the table was never checked on the DNA. TRBV7-5 is designated a pseudogene. The CDR3 is 19 amino acids. The DNA for the CDR3 is TGTGCCAGAAGCTTAGGTCCGGGACAGGACCCCCCCCTGCCCTACGAGCAGTACTTC. Translating it yields CARSLGPGQDPPLPYEQYF.

The chain combines TRBV6-5 with TRBJ2-3, with D perhaps TRBD2 (6 bases). Germline CDR1 and CDR2: MNHEY and SVGAGI. The ends were cut back, 6 bases at V and 4 bases at J, with 17 bases in the middle. There are 15 residues in the CDR3. CDR3 in DNA: TGTGCCAGCAGCCAAAATTGGAGGGACCCAGATACGCAGTATTTT. This translates into CASSQNWRDPDTQYF.

The chain carries TRBV5-1 and TRBJ2-1, with 9 positions matching TRBD2. Trimming cost V 4 bases and J 2 bases; bases outside gene matches: 10. From germline, CDR1 is SGHRS and CDR2 YFSETQ. CDR3 length: 17 amino acids. As DNA, the CDR3 is TGCGCCAGCAGCCAAGTTACGATAGCGGGAGCCTACAATGAGCAGTTCTTC. This codes for CASSQVTIAGAYNEQFF.

The chain uses TRBV5-1 and TRBJ2-3; 13 bases map to TRBD2. The J segment lost 3 bases and the V segment lost 7 bases, leaving 2 bases of the junction unmatched. The CDR3 is 14 residues long. Germline loops: CDR1 SGHRS, CDR2 YFSETQ. CDR3: CASAGLAGTDTQYF. CDR3 bases: TGCGCCAGCGCGGGACTAGCGGGAACAGATACGCAGTATTTT.

V and J are TRBV18 and TRBJ1-5; TRBD1 matches at 8 bases. J lost 4 bases, V lost 4 bases, and 3 bases had no gene match. CDR1 is KGHSH, CDR2 LQKENI, per germline. The CDR3 runs 14 residues. This CDR3 is CASSQWTGNQPQHF. The CDR3 DNA is TGTGCCAGCTCACAATGGACAGGGAATCAGCCCCAGCATTTT.

This chain joins TRBV5-4 and TRBJ1-2, with TRBD1 as a possible D gene (5 bases). The V gene lost 4 bases and the J gene lost 2 bases, with 15 bases spanning the gap. The CDR3 spans 15 residues. Germline loops: CDR1 SGHNT, CDR2 YYREEE (reference sequence). As DNA, the CDR3 is TGTGCCAGCAGCCCCCCGACAGATCTGAACTATGGCTACACCTTC. Its translation: CASSPPTDLNYGYTF. The full variable domain, in which reference TRBV5-4 and TRBJ1-2 provide the parts outside the CDR3, is ETGVTQSPTHLIKTRGQQVTLRCSSQSGHNTVSWYQQALGQGPQFIFQYYREEENGRGNFPPRFSGLQFPNYSSELNVNALELDDSALYLCASSPPTDLNYGYTFGSGTRLTVV.

The V gene is TRBV11-2, the J gene TRBJ1-1; TRBD1 is a possible D gene (5 bases). Trimming removed 5 bases at V and 8 bases at J, with 15 bases between. This CDR3 contains 13 residues. Germline lookup yields CDR1 SGHAT and CDR2 FQNNGV. Here the CDR3 reads CASSRQSGGEAFF. For the CDR3, the DNA is TGTGCCAGCAGCCGACAGTCTGGGGGGGAAGCTTTCTTT.

V and J are TRBV10-1 and TRBJ2-7; 7 bases map to TRBD1. Germline loops: CDR1 WNHNN, CDR2 SYGVQD (reference sequence). The J segment lost 9 bases and the V segment lost 5 bases, leaving 7 bases of the junction unmatched. CDR3 length: 12 amino acids. The CDR3 DNA follows: TGCGCCAGCAGTACGACAGGGTCGAGGCAGTACTTC. Translated: CASSTTGSRQYF.

The rearrangement joins TRBV5-4 to TRBJ2-5; D is unresolved. The CDR3 runs 12 residues. Germline CDR1 and CDR2: SGHNT and YYREEE (reference sequence). V was cut by 2 bases and J by 2 bases, with 4 bases left in between. The CDR3 region is CASSFQQETQYF. The CDR3 DNA sequence: TGTGCCAGCAGCTTCCAACAAGAGACCCAGTACTTC.